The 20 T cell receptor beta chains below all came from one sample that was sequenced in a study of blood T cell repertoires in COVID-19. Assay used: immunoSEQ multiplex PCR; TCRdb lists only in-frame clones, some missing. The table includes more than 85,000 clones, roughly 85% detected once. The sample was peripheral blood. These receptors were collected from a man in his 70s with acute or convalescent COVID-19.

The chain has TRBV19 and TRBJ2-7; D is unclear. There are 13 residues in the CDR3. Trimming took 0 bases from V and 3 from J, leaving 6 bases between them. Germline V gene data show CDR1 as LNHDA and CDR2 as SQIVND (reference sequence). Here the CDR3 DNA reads TGTGCCAGTAGTATAGATGCAGGCTACGAGCAGTACTTC. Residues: CASSIDAGYEQYF.

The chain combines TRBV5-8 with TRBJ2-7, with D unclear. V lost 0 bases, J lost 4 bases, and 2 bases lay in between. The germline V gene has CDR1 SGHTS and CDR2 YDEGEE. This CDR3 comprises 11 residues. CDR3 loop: CASSLAYEQYF. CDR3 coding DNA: TGTGCCAGCAGCTTGGCGTACGAGCAGTACTTC.

The CDR3: CASSPEDRGFSDTQYF. DNA of the CDR3: TGTGCCAGCTCCCCTGAAGACAGGGGTTTTTCAGATACGCAGTATTTT. This chain links TRBV18 with TRBJ2-3; 8 nucleotides match TRBD1. The CDR3 consists of 16 residues. Per the germline V gene, CDR1 is KGHSH and CDR2 is LQKENI. V dropped 6 bases and J dropped 4; count of bases not matched to a gene: 12.

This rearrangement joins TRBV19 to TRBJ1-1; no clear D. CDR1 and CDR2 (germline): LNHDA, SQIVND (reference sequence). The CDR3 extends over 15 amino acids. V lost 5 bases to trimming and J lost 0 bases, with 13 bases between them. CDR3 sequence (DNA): TGTGCCAGTAGTCCCCTGGTGACTATGAACACTGAAGCTTTCTTT. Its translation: CASSPLVTMNTEAFF.

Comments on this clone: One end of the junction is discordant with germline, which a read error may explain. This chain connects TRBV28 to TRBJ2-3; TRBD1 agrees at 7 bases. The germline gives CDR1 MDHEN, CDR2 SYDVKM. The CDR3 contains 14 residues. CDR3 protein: CASNLQGRTDTQYF. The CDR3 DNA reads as TGTGCCAGCAATTTACAGGGGCGCACAGATACGCAGTATTTT.

The CDR3 nucleotides are TGTGCCAGCAGTTTTATGGGCCTCGAAAGACCTGCAACTAATGAAAAACTGTTTTTT. It is translated as CASSFMGLERPATNEKLFF. This sequence joins TRBV28 and TRBJ1-4; D remains unclear. Germline CDR1 MDHEN, CDR2 SYDVKM. With 3 bases removed from V and 0 bases from J, the gap between germline ends came to 20 bases. The CDR3 is 19 residues long.

The CDR3 sequence is CASSDAGLAGYEQYF. The DNA of the CDR3 is TGTGCCAGCAGTGACGCGGGTCTGGCTGGGTACGAGCAGTACTTC. The chain couples TRBV2 to TRBJ2-7; possibly TRBD2 for D (5 bases). In germline, CDR1 is SNHLY, CDR2 FYNNEI. The CDR3 spans 15 residues. V lost 3 bases, J lost 4 bases, and 16 bases lay in between. Using reference TRBV2 and TRBJ2-7 for the parts outside the CDR3, the full variable domain is EPEVTQTPSHQVTQMGQEVILRCVPISNHLYFYWYRQILGQKVEFLVSFYNNEISEKSEIFDDQFSVERPDGSNFTLKIRSTKLEDSAMYFCASSDAGLAGYEQYFGPGTRLTVT.

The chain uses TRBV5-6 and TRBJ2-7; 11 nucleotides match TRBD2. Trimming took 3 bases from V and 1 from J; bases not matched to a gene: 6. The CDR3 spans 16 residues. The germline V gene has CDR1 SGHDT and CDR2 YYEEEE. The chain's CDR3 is CASSSPRTSGSYEQYF. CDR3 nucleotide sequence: TGTGCCAGCAGCTCTCCGCGGACTAGCGGGTCCTACGAGCAGTACTTC. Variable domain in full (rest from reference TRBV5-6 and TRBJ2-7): DAGVTQSPTHLIKTRGQQVTLRCSPKSGHDTVSWYQQALGQGPQFIFQYYEEEERQRGNFPDRFSGHQFPNYSSELNVNALLLGDSALYLCASSSPRTSGSYEQYFGPGTRLTVT.

The DNA of the CDR3 is TGCGCCAGCAGCTTGGCCGGGGAGCAGACGCAGTATTTT. Its protein is CASSLAGEQTQYF. The chain links TRBV5-1 to TRBJ2-3; TRBD2 might be the D (5 bases). Trimming removed 0 bases from V and 9 bases from J, with 11 bases in between. The germline CDR1 and CDR2 sequences are SGHRS and YFSETQ. The CDR3 runs to 13 residues. The full variable domain, completed using reference TRBV5-1 and TRBJ2-3, is KAGVTQTPRYLIKTRGQQVTLSCSPISGHRSVSWYQQTPGQGLQFLFEYFSETQRNKGNFPGRFSGRQFSNSRSEMNVSTLELGDSALYLCASSLAGEQTQYFGPGTRLTVL.

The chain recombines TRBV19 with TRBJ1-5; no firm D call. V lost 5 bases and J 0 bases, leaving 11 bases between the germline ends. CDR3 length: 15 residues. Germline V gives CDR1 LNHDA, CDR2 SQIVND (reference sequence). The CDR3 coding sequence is TGTGCCAGTAGTCCTGGAGTTGGTAGCAATCAGCCCCAGCATTTT. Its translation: CASSPGVGSNQPQHF. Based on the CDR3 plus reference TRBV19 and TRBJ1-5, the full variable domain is DGGITQSPKYLFRKEGQNVTLSCEQNLNHDAMYWYRQDPGQGLRLIYYSQIVNDFQKGDIAEGYSVSREKKESFPLTVTSAQKNPTAFYLCASSPGVGSNQPQHFGDGTRLSIL.

CDR3 amino acids: CASSHGGGARYGYTF. The CDR3 region has the DNA TGTGCCAGCAGCCATGGCGGGGGGGCGCGGTATGGCTACACCTTC. The rearrangement uses TRBV3-1 (or the pseudogene TRBV3-2) and TRBJ1-2, with D tentatively TRBD1 (6 bases). CDR1 is LGHDT, CDR2 YNNKEL, per germline (reference sequence). The V end lost 3 bases, the J end lost 5 bases, and 16 bases lay between the germline ends. The CDR3 covers 15 residues.

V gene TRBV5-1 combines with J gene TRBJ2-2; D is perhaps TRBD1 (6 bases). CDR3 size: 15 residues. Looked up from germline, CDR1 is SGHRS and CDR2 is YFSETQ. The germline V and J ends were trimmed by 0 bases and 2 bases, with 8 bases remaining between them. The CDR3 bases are TGCGCCAGCAGCTTGGAAGGGGGAAACACCGGGGAGCTGTTTTTT. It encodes CASSLEGGNTGELFF.

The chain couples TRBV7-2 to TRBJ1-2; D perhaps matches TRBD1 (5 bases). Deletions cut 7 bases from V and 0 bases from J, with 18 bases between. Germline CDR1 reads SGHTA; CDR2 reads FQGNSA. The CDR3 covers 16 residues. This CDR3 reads CASNPSFGGSNYGYTF. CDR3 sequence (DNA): TGTGCCAGCAACCCGTCTTTCGGGGGTTCTAACTATGGCTACACCTTC. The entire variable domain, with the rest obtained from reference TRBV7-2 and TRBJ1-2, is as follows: GAGVSQSPSNKVTEKGKDVELRCDPISGHTALYWYRQSLGQGLEFLIYFQGNSAPDKSGLPSDRFSAERTGGSVSTLTIQRTQQEDSAVYLCASNPSFGGSNYGYTFGSGTRLTVV.

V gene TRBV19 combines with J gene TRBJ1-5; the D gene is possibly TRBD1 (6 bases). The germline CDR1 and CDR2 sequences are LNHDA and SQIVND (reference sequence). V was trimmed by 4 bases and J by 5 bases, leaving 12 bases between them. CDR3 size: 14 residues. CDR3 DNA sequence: TGTGCCAGTAGTAGAACAGGGTCTGATCAGCCCCAGCATTTT. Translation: CASSRTGSDQPQHF.

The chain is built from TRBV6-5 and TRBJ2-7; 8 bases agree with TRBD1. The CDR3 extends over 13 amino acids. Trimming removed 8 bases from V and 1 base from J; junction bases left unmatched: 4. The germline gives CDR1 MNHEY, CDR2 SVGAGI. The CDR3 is CASARQGSYEQYV. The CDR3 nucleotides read TGTGCCAGCGCCAGACAGGGGTCCTACGAGCAGTACGTC.

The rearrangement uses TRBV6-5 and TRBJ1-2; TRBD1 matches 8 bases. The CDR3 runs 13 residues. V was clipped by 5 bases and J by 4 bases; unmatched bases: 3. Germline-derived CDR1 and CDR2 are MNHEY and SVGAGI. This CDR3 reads CASSPTGGYGYTF. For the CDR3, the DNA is TGTGCCAGCAGTCCAACAGGGGGCTATGGCTACACCTTC.

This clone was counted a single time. The CDR3 nucleotides are TGTGCCAGCAGCGATCGAGGACAGGGTCGGTTTAATGAGCAGTTCTTC. It specifies CASSDRGQGRFNEQFF. The V and J genes are TRBV9 and TRBJ2-1; 8 nucleotides line up with TRBD1. This CDR3 has 16 amino acids. The trim removed 3 bases at V and 7 bases at J, leaving 12 bases unmatched. From germline, CDR1 is SGDLS and CDR2 YYNGEE.

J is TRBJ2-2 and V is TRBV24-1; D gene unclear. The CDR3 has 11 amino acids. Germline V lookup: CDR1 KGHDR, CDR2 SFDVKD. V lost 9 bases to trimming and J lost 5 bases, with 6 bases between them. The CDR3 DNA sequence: TGTGCCACCTCTAGAACCGGGGAGCTGTTTTTT. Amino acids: CATSRTGELFF.

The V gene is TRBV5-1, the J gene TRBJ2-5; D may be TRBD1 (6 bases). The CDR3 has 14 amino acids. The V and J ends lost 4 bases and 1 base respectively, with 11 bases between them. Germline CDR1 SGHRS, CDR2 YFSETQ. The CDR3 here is CASSQDRVQETQYF. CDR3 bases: TGCGCCAGCAGCCAGGACAGAGTCCAAGAGACCCAGTACTTC.

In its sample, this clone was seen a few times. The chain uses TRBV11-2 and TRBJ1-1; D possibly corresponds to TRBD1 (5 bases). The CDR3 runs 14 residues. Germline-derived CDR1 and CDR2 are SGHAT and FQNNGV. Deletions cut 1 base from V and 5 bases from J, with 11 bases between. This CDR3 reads CASSLAGGRTEAFF. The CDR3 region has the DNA TGTGCCAGCAGCTTAGCGGGGGGGAGGACTGAAGCTTTCTTT.